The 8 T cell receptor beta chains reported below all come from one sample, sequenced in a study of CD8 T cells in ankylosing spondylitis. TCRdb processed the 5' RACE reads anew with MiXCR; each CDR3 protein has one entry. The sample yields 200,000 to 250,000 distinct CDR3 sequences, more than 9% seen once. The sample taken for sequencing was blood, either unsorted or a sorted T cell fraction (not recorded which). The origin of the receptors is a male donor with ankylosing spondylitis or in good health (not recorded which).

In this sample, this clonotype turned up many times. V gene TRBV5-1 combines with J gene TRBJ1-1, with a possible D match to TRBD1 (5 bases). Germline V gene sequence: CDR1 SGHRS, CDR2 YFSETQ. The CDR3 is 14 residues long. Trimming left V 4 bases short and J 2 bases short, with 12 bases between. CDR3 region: CASSLLTDNTEAFF. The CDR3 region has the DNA TGCGCCAGCAGCCTCTTGACAGATAACACTGAAGCTTTCTTT.

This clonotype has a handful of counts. The CDR3 DNA sequence: TGCAGTGCTAGAGTCCTCCTGGACACTGAAGCTTTCTTT. As protein: CSARVLLDTEAFF. The chain carries TRBV20-1 and TRBJ1-1; D remains ambiguous. The CDR3 is 13 residues long. The V end was cut by 1 base, the J end by 3 bases, with 9 bases between. Germline V CDR1 and CDR2: DFQATT, SNEGSKA (reference sequence).

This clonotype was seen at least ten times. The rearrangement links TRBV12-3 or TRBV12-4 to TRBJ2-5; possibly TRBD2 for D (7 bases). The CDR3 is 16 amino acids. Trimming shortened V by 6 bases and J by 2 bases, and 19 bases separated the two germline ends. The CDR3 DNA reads TGTGCCAGCAGGCTGACCGGGGGCGGGGGACAAGAGACCCAGTACTTC. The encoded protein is CASRLTGGGGQETQYF.

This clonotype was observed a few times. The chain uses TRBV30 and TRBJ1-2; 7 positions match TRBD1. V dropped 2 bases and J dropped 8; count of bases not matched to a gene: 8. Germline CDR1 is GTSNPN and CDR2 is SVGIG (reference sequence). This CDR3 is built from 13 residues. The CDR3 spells CAWSRGTDGGYTF. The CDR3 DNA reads TGTGCCTGGAGTAGAGGGACAGATGGCGGCTACACCTTC.

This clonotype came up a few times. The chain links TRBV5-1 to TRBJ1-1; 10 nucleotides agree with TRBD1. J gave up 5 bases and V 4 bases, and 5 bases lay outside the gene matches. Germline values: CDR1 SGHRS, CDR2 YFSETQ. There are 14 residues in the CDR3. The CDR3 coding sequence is TGCGCCAGCAGCGCCGGACAGGGGGAGACTGAAGCTTTCTTT. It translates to CASSAGQGETEAFF. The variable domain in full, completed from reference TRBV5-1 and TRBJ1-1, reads KAGVTQTPRYLIKTRGQQVTLSCSPISGHRSVSWYQQTPGQGLQFLFEYFSETQRNKGNFPGRFSGRQFSNSRSEMNVSTLELGDSALYLCASSAGQGETEAFFGQGTRLTVV.

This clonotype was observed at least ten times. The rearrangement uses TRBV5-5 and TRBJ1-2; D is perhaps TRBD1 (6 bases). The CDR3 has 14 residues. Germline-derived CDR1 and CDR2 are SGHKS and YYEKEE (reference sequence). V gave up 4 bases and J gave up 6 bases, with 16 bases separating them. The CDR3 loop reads CASSHRAGDDGYTF. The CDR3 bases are TGTGCCAGCAGCCACAGGGCGGGGGACGATGGCTACACCTTC.

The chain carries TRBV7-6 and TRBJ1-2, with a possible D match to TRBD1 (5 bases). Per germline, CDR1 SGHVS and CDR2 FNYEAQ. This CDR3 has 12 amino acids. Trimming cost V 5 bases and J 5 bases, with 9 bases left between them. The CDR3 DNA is TGTGCCAGCAGCCCGGGGGAGTATGGCTACACCTTC. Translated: CASSPGEYGYTF. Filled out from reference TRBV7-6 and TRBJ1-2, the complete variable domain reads GAGVSQSPRYKVTKRGQDVALRCDPISGHVSLYWYRQALGQGPEFLTYFNYEAQQDKSGLPNDRFSAERPEGSISTLTIQRTEQRDSAMYRCASSPGEYGYTFGSGTRLTVV.

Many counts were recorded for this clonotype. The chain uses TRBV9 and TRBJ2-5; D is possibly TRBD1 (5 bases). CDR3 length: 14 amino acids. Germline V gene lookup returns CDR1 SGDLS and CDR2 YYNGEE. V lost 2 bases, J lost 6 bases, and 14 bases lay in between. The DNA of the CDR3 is TGTGCCAGCAGCGTTACACAGGCAGCGAAGACCCAGTACTTC. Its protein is CASSVTQAAKTQYF. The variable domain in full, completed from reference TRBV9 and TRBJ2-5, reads DSGVTQTPKHLITATGQRVTLRCSPRSGDLSVYWYQQSLDQGLQFLIQYYNGEERAKGNILERFSAQQFPDLHSELNLSSLELGDSALYFCASSVTQAAKTQYFGPGTRLLVL.